The source of this T cell receptor (beta chain) is a study of shared clonotypes between healthy human individuals. Terminally differentiated effector memory CD45RA+ cells were excluded by CCR7 positive selection of CD45RO-negative cells. Data came from immunoSEQ multiplex PCR; TCRdb stores just in-frame clones and leaves some out. The repertoire holds about 580,000 clones, with more than 95% as singletons. Findings and caveats of the study: Tissue TCR repertoires likely differ from these blood-only repertoires.

The ends were cut back, 4 bases at V and 0 bases at J, with 5 bases in the middle. Germline CDR1 is SGHNT and CDR2 is YYREEE (reference sequence). This CDR3 contains 13 residues. Points on this clone: The target antigen is unknown. The sample contains more than one DNA sequence encoding this CDR3.

The rearrangement joins TRBV5-4 to TRBJ2-1; D call uncertain. The receptor's source is a man between 25 and 39 years old in good health. Sequences were obtained from naive CD8+ T cells sorted from blood. CDR3 coding DNA: TGTGCCAGCAGCCGAAGCTCCTACAATGAGCAGTTCTTC. This encodes CASSRSSYNEQFF.